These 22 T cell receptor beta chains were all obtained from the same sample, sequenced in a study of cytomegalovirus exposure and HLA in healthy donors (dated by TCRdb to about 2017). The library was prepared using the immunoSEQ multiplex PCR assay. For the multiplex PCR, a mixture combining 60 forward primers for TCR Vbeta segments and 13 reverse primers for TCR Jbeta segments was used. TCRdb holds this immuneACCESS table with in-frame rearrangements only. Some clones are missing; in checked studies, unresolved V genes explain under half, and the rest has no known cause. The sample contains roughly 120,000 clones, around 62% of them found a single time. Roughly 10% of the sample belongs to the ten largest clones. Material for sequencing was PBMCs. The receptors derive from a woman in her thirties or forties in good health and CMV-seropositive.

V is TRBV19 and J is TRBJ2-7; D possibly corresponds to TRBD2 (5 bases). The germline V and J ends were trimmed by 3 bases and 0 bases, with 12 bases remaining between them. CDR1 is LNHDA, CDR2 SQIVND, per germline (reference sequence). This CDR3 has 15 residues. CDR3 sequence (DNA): TGTGCCAGTAGTATTGGGTTTGGGAGCTCCTACGAGCAGTACTTC. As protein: CASSIGFGSSYEQYF.

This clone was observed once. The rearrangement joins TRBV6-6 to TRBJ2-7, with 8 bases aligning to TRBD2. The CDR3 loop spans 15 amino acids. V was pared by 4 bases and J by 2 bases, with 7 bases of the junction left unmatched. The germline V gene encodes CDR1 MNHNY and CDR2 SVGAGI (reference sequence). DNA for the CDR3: TGTGCCAGCAGTTCGGGGACTAGTAGAACCTACGAGCAGTACTTC. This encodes CASSSGTSRTYEQYF.

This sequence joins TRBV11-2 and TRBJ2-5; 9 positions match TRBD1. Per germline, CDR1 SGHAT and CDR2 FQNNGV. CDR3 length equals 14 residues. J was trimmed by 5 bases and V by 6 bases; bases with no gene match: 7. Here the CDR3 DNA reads TGTGCCAGCAGACCCGGGACAGGGATCGAGACCCAGTACTTC. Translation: CASRPGTGIETQYF.

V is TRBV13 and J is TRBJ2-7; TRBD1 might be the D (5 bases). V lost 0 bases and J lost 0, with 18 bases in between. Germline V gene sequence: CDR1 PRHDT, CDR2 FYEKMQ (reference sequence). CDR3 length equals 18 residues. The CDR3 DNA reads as TGTGCCAGCAGCTTAGGCCAGGGTGGGTCCTCAAGCTCCTACGAGCAGTACTTC. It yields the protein CASSLGQGGSSSSYEQYF.

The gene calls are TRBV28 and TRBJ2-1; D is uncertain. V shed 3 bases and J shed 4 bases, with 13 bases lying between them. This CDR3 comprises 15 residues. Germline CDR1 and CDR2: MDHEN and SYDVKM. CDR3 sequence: CASSFGSSRYNEQFF. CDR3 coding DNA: TGTGCCAGCAGTTTTGGTTCTAGTAGATACAATGAGCAGTTCTTC.

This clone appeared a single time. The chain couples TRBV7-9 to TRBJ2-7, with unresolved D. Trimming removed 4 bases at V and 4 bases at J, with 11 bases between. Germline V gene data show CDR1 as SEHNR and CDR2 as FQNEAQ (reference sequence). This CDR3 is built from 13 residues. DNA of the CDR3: TGTGCCAGCAGCTCAGGCGTCCGTTACGAGCAGTACTTC. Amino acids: CASSSGVRYEQYF.

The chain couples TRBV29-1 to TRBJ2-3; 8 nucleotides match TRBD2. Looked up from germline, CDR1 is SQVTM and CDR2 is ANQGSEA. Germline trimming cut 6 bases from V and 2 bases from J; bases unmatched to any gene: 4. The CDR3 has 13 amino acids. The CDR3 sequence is CSVLSGNTDTQYF. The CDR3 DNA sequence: TGCAGCGTCCTTAGCGGGAACACAGATACGCAGTATTTT.

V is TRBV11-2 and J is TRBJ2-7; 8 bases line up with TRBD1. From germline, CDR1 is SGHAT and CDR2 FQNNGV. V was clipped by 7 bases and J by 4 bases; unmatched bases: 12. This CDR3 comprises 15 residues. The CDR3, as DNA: TGTGCCAGCACCGAATCCGGGACAGGAGTGTACGAGCAGTACTTC. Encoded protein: CASTESGTGVYEQYF.

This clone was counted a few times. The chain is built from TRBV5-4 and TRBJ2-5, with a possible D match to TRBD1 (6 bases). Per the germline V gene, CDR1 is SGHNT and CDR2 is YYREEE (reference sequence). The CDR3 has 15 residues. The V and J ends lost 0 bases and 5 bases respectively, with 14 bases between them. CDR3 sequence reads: CASSLDPRGEETQYF. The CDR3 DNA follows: TGTGCCAGCAGCTTGGATCCCAGGGGCGAGGAGACCCAGTACTTC. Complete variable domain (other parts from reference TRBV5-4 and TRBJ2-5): ETGVTQSPTHLIKTRGQQVTLRCSSQSGHNTVSWYQQALGQGPQFIFQYYREEENGRGNFPPRFSGLQFPNYSSELNVNALELDDSALYLCASSLDPRGEETQYFGPGTRLLVL.

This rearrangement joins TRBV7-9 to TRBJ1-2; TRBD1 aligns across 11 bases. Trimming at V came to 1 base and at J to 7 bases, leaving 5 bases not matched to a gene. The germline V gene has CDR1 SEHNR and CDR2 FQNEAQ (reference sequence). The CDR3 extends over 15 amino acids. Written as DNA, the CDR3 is TGTGCCAGCAGCTTAGGGGACAGGGGGTCGGCTGGCTACACCTTC. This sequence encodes CASSLGDRGSAGYTF.

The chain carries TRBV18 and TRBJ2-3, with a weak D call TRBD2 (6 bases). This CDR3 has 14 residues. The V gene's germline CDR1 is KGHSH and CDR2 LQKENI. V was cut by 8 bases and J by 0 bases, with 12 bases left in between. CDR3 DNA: TGTGCCAGCCCTCGGGACTCTAGCACAGATACGCAGTATTTT. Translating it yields CASPRDSSTDTQYF.

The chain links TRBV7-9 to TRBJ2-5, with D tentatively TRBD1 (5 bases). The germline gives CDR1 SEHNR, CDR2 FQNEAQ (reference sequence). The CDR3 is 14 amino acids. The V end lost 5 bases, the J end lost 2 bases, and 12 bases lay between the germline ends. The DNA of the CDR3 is TGTGCCAGCAGCAGCAAAGGGGTACAAGAGACCCAGTACTTC. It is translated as CASSSKGVQETQYF.

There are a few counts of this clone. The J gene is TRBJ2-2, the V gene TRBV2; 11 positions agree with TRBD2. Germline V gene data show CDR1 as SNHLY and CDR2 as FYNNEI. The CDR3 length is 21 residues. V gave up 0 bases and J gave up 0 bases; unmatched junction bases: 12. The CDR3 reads CASSEAPRGLAGGPNTGELFF. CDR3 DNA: TGTGCCAGCAGTGAAGCCCCGAGGGGGCTAGCGGGAGGACCGAACACCGGGGAGCTGTTTTTT.

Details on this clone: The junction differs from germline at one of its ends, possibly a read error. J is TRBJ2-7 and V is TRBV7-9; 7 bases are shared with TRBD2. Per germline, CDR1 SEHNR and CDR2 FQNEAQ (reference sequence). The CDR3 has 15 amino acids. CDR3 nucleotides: TGTTCCAGCAGCTTAGCGGGCACGCTGACGTACGAGCAGTACTTC. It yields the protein CSSSLAGTLTYEQYF. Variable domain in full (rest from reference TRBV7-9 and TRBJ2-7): DTGVSQNPRHKITKRGQNVTFRCDPISEHNRLYWYRQTLGQGPEFLTYFQNEAQLEKSRLLSDRFSAERPKGSFSTLEIQRTEQGDSAMYLCSSSLAGTLTYEQYFGPGTRLTVT.

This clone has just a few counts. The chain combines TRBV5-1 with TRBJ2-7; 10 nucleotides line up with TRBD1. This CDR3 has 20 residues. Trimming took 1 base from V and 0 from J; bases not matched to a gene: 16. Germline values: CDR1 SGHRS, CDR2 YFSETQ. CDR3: CASSLKARDRGMGVSYEQYF. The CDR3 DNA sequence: TGCGCCAGCAGCTTGAAAGCCAGGGACAGGGGCATGGGAGTCTCCTACGAGCAGTACTTC.

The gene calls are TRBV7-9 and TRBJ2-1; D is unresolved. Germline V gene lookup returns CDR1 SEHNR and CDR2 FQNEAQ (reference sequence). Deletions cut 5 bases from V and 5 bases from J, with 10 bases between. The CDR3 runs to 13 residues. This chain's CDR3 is CASSTSGDNEQFF. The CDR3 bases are TGTGCCAGCAGCACTTCTGGTGACAATGAGCAGTTCTTC. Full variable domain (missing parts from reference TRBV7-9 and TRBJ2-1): DTGVSQNPRHKITKRGQNVTFRCDPISEHNRLYWYRQTLGQGPEFLTYFQNEAQLEKSRLLSDRFSAERPKGSFSTLEIQRTEQGDSAMYLCASSTSGDNEQFFGPGTRLTVL.

CDR3 sequence (DNA): TGTGCCAGCAGCTTCCAAGCGGGGCTCATGAACACTGAAGCTTTCTTT. This sequence encodes CASSFQAGLMNTEAFF. V gene TRBV11-1 combines with J gene TRBJ1-1; D possibly corresponds to TRBD1 (5 bases). Germline values: CDR1 SGHAT, CDR2 FQDESV (reference sequence). Trimming cost V 3 bases and J 0 bases, with 14 bases left between them. This CDR3 comprises 16 residues. Combining the CDR3 with reference TRBV11-1 and TRBJ1-1 gives the whole variable domain EAEVAQSPRYKITEKSQAVAFWCDPISGHATLYWYRQILGQGPELLVQFQDESVVDDSQLPKDRFSAERLKGVDSTLKIQPAELGDSAMYLCASSFQAGLMNTEAFFGQGTRLTVV.

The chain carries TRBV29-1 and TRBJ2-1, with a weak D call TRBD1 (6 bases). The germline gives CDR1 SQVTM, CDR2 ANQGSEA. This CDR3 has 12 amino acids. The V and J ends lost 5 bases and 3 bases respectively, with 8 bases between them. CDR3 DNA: TGCAGCGTTACAGGGTACTACAATGAGCAGTTCTTC. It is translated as CSVTGYYNEQFF.

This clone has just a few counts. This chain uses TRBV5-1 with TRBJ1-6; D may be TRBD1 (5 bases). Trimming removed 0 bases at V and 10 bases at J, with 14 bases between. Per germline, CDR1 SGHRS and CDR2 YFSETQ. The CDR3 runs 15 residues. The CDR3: CASSLAAYSGSPLHF. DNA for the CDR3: TGCGCCAGCAGCTTGGCCGCGTATTCAGGGTCACCCCTCCACTTT.

CDR3 sequence (DNA): TGCGCCAGCAGCCAAGCCGTCATCGACTACACGACGGATACGCAGTATTTT. Its protein product is CASSQAVIDYTTDTQYF. The chain combines TRBV4-3 with TRBJ2-3; a weak D match, TRBD2 (5 bases). This CDR3 is 17 amino acids long. Germline assignment: CDR1 LGHNA and CDR2 YSLEER. Trimming pared 1 base from V and 6 bases from J, leaving 20 bases between.

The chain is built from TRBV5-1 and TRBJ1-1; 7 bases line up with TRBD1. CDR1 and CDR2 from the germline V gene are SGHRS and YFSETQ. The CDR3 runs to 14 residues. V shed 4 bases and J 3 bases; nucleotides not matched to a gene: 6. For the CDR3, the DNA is TGCGCCAGCAGCGGGTCAGGGGGAGACACTGAAGCTTTCTTT. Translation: CASSGSGGDTEAFF.

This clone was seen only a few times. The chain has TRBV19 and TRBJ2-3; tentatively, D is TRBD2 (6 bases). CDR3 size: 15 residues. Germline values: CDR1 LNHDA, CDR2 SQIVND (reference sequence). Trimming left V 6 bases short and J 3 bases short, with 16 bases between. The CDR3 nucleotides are TGTGCCAGTAGGTTTCGGGGGTTTCCGACAGATACGCAGTATTTT. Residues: CASRFRGFPTDTQYF.